This T cell receptor beta chain stems from a study of OX40 agonist ivuxolimab in advanced cancers. In germline, CDR1 is ENHRY, CDR2 SYGVKD. Trimming at V came to 3 bases and at J to 4 bases, leaving 4 bases not matched to a gene. This CDR3 comprises 14 residues. Libraries were prepared by immunoSEQ multiplex PCR; TCRdb keeps only in-frame clonotypes and omits some of them. The sample has some 110,000 clones, roughly 92% seen once. The material sequenced was CD4+ or CD8+ T cells sorted from blood, taken in a trial of the OX40 agonist ivuxolimab. This receptor was identified in an adult with an advanced solid tumor such as melanoma, head and neck, liver or kidney cancer. The J gene is TRBJ2-7, the V gene TRBV10-3; 9 nucleotides agree with TRBD1. The CDR3 DNA sequence: TGTGCCATCAGTGAAGGCGGACAGGGGTACGAGCAGTACTTC. Its translation is CAISEGGQGYEQYF.